Following are 31 T cell receptor beta chains from one sample sequenced in a study of T cells after yellow fever vaccination. TCRdb fed the 5' RACE reads into MiXCR, producing one record per CDR3 protein. The sample has about 630,000 distinct CDR3 sequences; approximately 13% are singletons. The source material was PBMCs, sampled on the day of the yellow fever booster vaccination. Receptor source: a man aged 30 to 39 who received the YFV17D yellow fever vaccine.

V is TRBV4-3 and J is TRBJ2-7; 7 nucleotides line up with TRBD2. Germline trimming cut 1 base from V and 4 bases from J; bases unmatched to any gene: 7. CDR1 and CDR2 (germline): LGHNA, YSLEER. This CDR3 is 15 amino acids long. CDR3 coding DNA: TGCGCCAGCAGCCAAGGCACTAGCGCGGGATACGAGCAGTACTTC. As protein: CASSQGTSAGYEQYF.

This clonotype has just a few counts. This chain uses TRBV4-3 with TRBJ1-2, with 9 bases that match TRBD1. The junction had 9 bases not matched to a gene; V was cut back by 6 bases and J by 4 bases. Germline-derived CDR1 and CDR2 are LGHNA and YSLEER. The CDR3 spans 15 residues. The CDR3 region has the DNA TGCGCCAGCAGACCGGGGACAGGGACGTCCTATGGCTACACCTTC. The encoded protein is CASRPGTGTSYGYTF.

The rearrangement uses TRBV20-1 and TRBJ2-3, with D possibly matching TRBD2 (6 bases). CDR1 is DFQATT, CDR2 SNEGSKA, per germline (reference sequence). V was trimmed by 7 bases and J by 2 bases, leaving 13 bases between them. The CDR3 has 13 residues. The CDR3 DNA follows: TGCAGTGGGAGGGACTCCCCCACAGATACGCAGTATTTT. Amino acid sequence: CSGRDSPTDTQYF.

This chain joins TRBV7-2 and TRBJ2-1; perhaps D is TRBD1 or TRBD2 (7 bases each). The length of the CDR3 is 15 residues. Trimming stripped 5 bases from V and 5 bases from J, with 16 bases between. Germline CDR1 and CDR2: SGHTA and FQGNSA. The CDR3, as DNA: TGTGCCAGCAGCCTGACAGGGAGGGGTCACAATGAGCAGTTCTTC. Translated: CASSLTGRGHNEQFF.

The table lists this clonotype with a few counts. The chain couples TRBV16 to TRBJ1-1; 8 bases line up with TRBD1. CDR3 length: 15 residues. The trim removed 2 bases at V and 5 bases at J, leaving 7 bases unmatched. Germline V lookup: CDR1 KGHSY, CDR2 FQNENV. The CDR3 nucleotides read TGTGCCAGCAGCCAAGACAGGGGTCATGGGACTGAAGCTTTCTTT. Its translation: CASSQDRGHGTEAFF.

This clonotype appeared a few times. The chain joins TRBV6-2 or TRBV6-3 to TRBJ1-2; 7 bases agree with TRBD1. CDR3 length: 14 residues. Germline values: CDR1 MNHEY, CDR2 SVGEGT. J was trimmed by 7 bases and V by 1 base; bases with no gene match: 6. The CDR3 loop reads CASSYFDRVFGYTF. In DNA form, the CDR3 reads TGTGCCAGCAGTTACTTCGACAGGGTGTTTGGCTACACCTTC.

The chain uses TRBV12-3 or TRBV12-4 and TRBJ2-2, with 14 bases lining up with TRBD2. This CDR3 region has 19 residues. V was pared by 5 bases and J by 0 bases, with 8 bases of the junction left unmatched. CDR3 in amino acids: CASSGWGLAGAPNTGELFF. The CDR3 bases are TGTGCCAGCAGTGGATGGGGACTAGCGGGAGCCCCGAACACCGGGGAGCTGTTTTTT.

This clonotype was counted only a few times. The genes are TRBV7-2 and TRBJ2-7; 8 bases fit TRBD2. Trimming cost V 6 bases and J 1 base; bases outside gene matches: 8. The length of the CDR3 is 15 residues. Looked up from germline, CDR1 is SGHTA and CDR2 is FQGNSA. CDR3: CASSSGAGGSYEQYF. CDR3 sequence (DNA): TGTGCCAGCAGTTCCGGTGCGGGGGGATCCTACGAGCAGTACTTC.

This clonotype turned up a few times. The rearrangement joins TRBV28 to TRBJ1-2; D ambiguous. Germline V gives CDR1 MDHEN, CDR2 SYDVKM. The CDR3 sequence is 12 residues long. Trimming removed 5 bases from V and 7 bases from J, with 11 bases in between. The CDR3 region has the DNA TGTGCCAGCAGTCTAAGCGGCGGTGGCTACACCTTC. Translation gives CASSLSGGGYTF.

The chain is built from TRBV5-1 and TRBJ1-1, with 7 bases that match TRBD1. The CDR3 is 15 residues long. Germline V gene lookup returns CDR1 SGHRS and CDR2 YFSETQ. Trimming took 3 bases from V and 4 from J; bases not matched to a gene: 9. CDR3 loop: CASSYSAGQSTEAFF. The CDR3 coding sequence is TGCGCCAGCAGCTACAGTGCGGGACAGAGCACTGAAGCTTTCTTT.

The chain is built from TRBV20-1 and TRBJ1-6; the D is unclear. Trimming removed 7 bases from V and 8 bases from J, with 15 bases in between. Germline V gene sequence: CDR1 DFQATT, CDR2 SNEGSKA (reference sequence). The CDR3 spans 13 residues. The chain's CDR3 is CSGALMVDSPLHF. CDR3 bases: TGCAGTGGAGCCCTGATGGTGGATTCACCCCTCCACTTT.

The sample holds a few counts of this clonotype. The CDR3 DNA is TGTGCCAGCAGCGGCCAAGGCTTGAACACCGGGGAGCTGTTTTTT. Translating gives CASSGQGLNTGELFF. The chain recombines TRBV7-2 with TRBJ2-2; D not certain. The length of the CDR3 is 15 residues. Trimming removed 5 bases from V and 1 base from J, with 11 bases in between. Germline loops: CDR1 SGHTA, CDR2 FQGNSA.

CDR3 loop: CASSQGDAYEQYF. The CDR3 nucleotides read TGTGCCAGCAGCCAAGGGGATGCCTACGAGCAGTACTTC. This chain connects TRBV3-1 to TRBJ2-7; D remains unclear. V was clipped by 1 base and J by 2 bases, with 6 bases between them. Germline CDR1 LGHDT, CDR2 YNNKEL (reference sequence). The length of the CDR3 is 13 residues.

This clonotype was recorded many times. The J gene is TRBJ2-3, the V gene TRBV10-3, with 8 positions matching TRBD2. V was pared by 8 bases and J by 6 bases, with 10 bases of the junction left unmatched. CDR3 size: 14 residues. Per germline, CDR1 ENHRY and CDR2 SYGVKD. CDR3 nucleotides: TGTGCCATCCATACGGGAGGGTATGCGGATACGCAGTATTTT. The encoded protein is CAIHTGGYADTQYF.

The table lists this clonotype with a few counts. The chain employs TRBV15 and TRBJ1-2, with a weak D call TRBD1 (6 bases). Germline lookup yields CDR1 LNHNV and CDR2 YYDKDF (reference sequence). Trimming left V 3 bases short and J 8 bases short, with 10 bases between. This CDR3 is 12 amino acids long. CDR3 loop: CATSRDRGGYTF. DNA of the CDR3: TGTGCCACCAGCAGGGACAGAGGGGGCTACACCTTC. Full variable domain (outside the CDR3, taken from reference TRBV15 and TRBJ1-2): DAMVIQNPRYQVTQFGKPVTLSCSQTLNHNVMYWYQQKSSQAPKLLFHYYDKDFNNEADTPDNFQSRRPNTSFCFLDIRSPGLGDTAMYLCATSRDRGGYTFGSGTRLTVV.

The sample holds many counts of this clonotype. An end of the junction does not agree with germline; a read error may underlie this. The rearrangement links TRBV5-1 to TRBJ2-3, with D possibly being TRBD2 (6 bases). The CDR3 covers 14 residues. Germline CDR1 is SGHRS and CDR2 is YFSETQ. The CDR3 nucleotides are TGTGCCAGCAGTCCTGGGACTAGCACAGATACGCAGTATTTT. Residues: CASSPGTSTDTQYF.

The V gene is TRBV20-1, the J gene TRBJ1-2; maybe TRBD1 (5 bases). This CDR3 is 11 amino acids long. V dropped 4 bases and J dropped 3 bases, with 6 bases sitting between them. Germline loops: CDR1 DFQATT, CDR2 SNEGSKA (reference sequence). The CDR3 bases are TGCAGTGCTACGGGGCACTATGGCTACACCTTC. Encoded protein: CSATGHYGYTF.

This chain joins TRBV20-1 and TRBJ1-6; 9 nucleotides match TRBD1. The CDR3 length is 17 residues. The junction had 15 bases not matched to a gene; V was cut back by 3 bases and J by 9 bases. Per germline, CDR1 DFQATT and CDR2 SNEGSKA (reference sequence). For the CDR3, the DNA is TGCAGTGCTAGTGGCCAGGGACAGGGAAGACCATTTTCACCCCTCCACTTT. It encodes CSASGQGQGRPFSPLHF.

Only a few counts were recorded for this clonotype. V usage is TRBV5-4 and J usage is TRBJ2-7; no clear D gene. CDR1 and CDR2 from the germline V gene are SGHNT and YYREEE (reference sequence). V dropped 4 bases and J dropped 6 bases, with 11 bases sitting between them. The CDR3 is 12 residues long. CDR3 in amino acids: CASSPESGEQYF. In DNA, the CDR3 is TGTGCCAGCAGCCCCGAGTCTGGCGAGCAGTACTTC. Supplemented by reference TRBV5-4 and TRBJ2-7, the full variable domain reads ETGVTQSPTHLIKTRGQQVTLRCSSQSGHNTVSWYQQALGQGPQFIFQYYREEENGRGNFPPRFSGLQFPNYSSELNVNALELDDSALYLCASSPESGEQYFGPGTRLTVT.

This chain links TRBV20-1 with TRBJ2-7; 9 nucleotides match TRBD2. Trimming removed 2 bases from V and 5 bases from J; junction bases left unmatched: 7. Germline-derived CDR1 and CDR2 are DFQATT and SNEGSKA (reference sequence). This CDR3 has 14 residues. CDR3 protein: CSARRASGTHEQYF. The CDR3 DNA sequence: TGCAGTGCTAGAAGGGCTAGCGGGACACACGAGCAGTACTTC.

This clonotype has a handful of counts. The V gene is TRBV20-1, the J gene TRBJ2-4, with D possibly TRBD2 on 5 matching bases. Trimming cost V 0 bases and J 0 bases, with 12 bases left between them. From germline, CDR1 is DFQATT and CDR2 SNEGSKA (reference sequence). The CDR3 consists of 16 residues. The CDR3 DNA reads as TGCAGTGCTAGAGATAGTGGGAGCCTAGCCAAAAACATTCAGTACTTC. It encodes CSARDSGSLAKNIQYF.

A few counts support this clonotype. The gene calls are TRBV20-1 and TRBJ1-4; 7 bases fit TRBD1. After removal of 4 bases from V and 8 bases from J, the junction contained 4 bases not matched to a gene. The CDR3 spans 12 residues. Per germline, CDR1 DFQATT and CDR2 SNEGSKA (reference sequence). DNA for the CDR3: TGCAGTGCTAAGGGGGCCTTAGAAAAACTGTTTTTT. It encodes CSAKGALEKLFF.

There are many counts of this clonotype. The J gene is TRBJ2-7, the V gene TRBV6-1; the D call may be TRBD1 or TRBD2 (5 bases each). The CDR3 is 14 amino acids. V dropped 5 bases and J dropped 4 bases, with 15 bases sitting between them. The germline V gene encodes CDR1 MNHNS and CDR2 SASEGT. CDR3 nucleotide sequence: TGTGCCAGCAGTCCCCGGGACCAAATTTACGAGCAGTACTTC. Residues: CASSPRDQIYEQYF.

This chain joins TRBV4-2 and TRBJ2-7; 8 positions match TRBD2. This CDR3 spans 15 amino acids. The germline V gene has CDR1 LGHNA and CDR2 YNFKEQ. Trimming at V came to 3 bases and at J to 3 bases, leaving 7 bases not matched to a gene. Here the CDR3 reads CASSHRAGEGYEQYF. The CDR3 DNA sequence: TGTGCCAGCAGCCACCGAGCGGGAGAGGGCTACGAGCAGTACTTC.

This clonotype occurred a few times. The gene calls are TRBV10-1 and TRBJ2-2; possible D gene TRBD2, 5 bases. Deletions cut 8 bases from V and 2 bases from J, with 12 bases between. Germline V gene data show CDR1 as WNHNN and CDR2 as SYGVQD (reference sequence). The length of the CDR3 is 14 residues. The chain's CDR3 is CASSTGINTGELFF. In DNA form, the CDR3 reads TGCGCCAGCTCAACCGGGATCAACACCGGGGAGCTGTTTTTT.

This clonotype was seen only a few times. The V gene is TRBV20-1, the J gene TRBJ2-7; D remains ambiguous. Germline V CDR1 and CDR2: DFQATT, SNEGSKA (reference sequence). V shed 2 bases and J shed 5 bases, with 10 bases lying between them. The CDR3 spans 12 residues. CDR3 DNA: TGCAGTGCTAGAATGGCAACGGACGAGCAGTACTTC. The encoded protein is CSARMATDEQYF.

CDR3 residues: CSVVLAGNNEQFF. CDR3 coding DNA: TGCAGCGTTGTCCTAGCGGGAAACAATGAGCAGTTCTTC. The V call is TRBV29-1, the J call TRBJ2-1, with 9 bases matching TRBD2. The J segment lost 5 bases and the V segment lost 4 bases, leaving 3 bases of the junction unmatched. CDR3 length: 13 amino acids. Germline V gene data show CDR1 as SQVTM and CDR2 as ANQGSEA.

This clonotype appeared a few times. The rearrangement joins TRBV11-3 to TRBJ2-1; no firm D call. The length of the CDR3 is 12 residues. V was clipped by 3 bases and J by 9 bases, with 9 bases between them. Germline-derived CDR1 and CDR2 are SGHNT and YENEEA. In nucleotides, the CDR3 is TGTGCCAGCAGCTTGTCCGGATCTGAGCAGTTCTTC. Encoded protein: CASSLSGSEQFF.

This clonotype was seen more than once but under ten times. CDR3 sequence: CASSRSSGRALGTYEQYF. DNA of the CDR3: TGTGCCAGCAGCAGATCTAGCGGGAGGGCCCTCGGAACCTACGAGCAGTACTTC. V usage is TRBV7-9 and J usage is TRBJ2-7; 12 bases match TRBD2. CDR1 is SEHNR and CDR2 is FQNEAQ in the germline V gene (reference sequence). V lost 5 bases and J lost 2; bases outside the gene matches: 13. The CDR3 sequence is 18 residues long.

The chain links TRBV20-1 to TRBJ2-3, with D perhaps TRBD2 (5 bases). There are 12 residues in the CDR3. Trimming pared 2 bases from V and 6 bases from J, leaving 9 bases between. Germline V gives CDR1 DFQATT, CDR2 SNEGSKA (reference sequence). In nucleotides, the CDR3 is TGCAGTGCTAGACGGGGTGAGGATACGCAGTATTTT. This encodes CSARRGEDTQYF.

This clonotype has a handful of counts. The rearrangement uses TRBV7-9 and TRBJ2-3; D is possibly TRBD2 (5 bases). This CDR3 is built from 13 residues. Trimming removed 7 bases at V and 8 bases at J, with 16 bases between. The germline V gene has CDR1 SEHNR and CDR2 FQNEAQ (reference sequence). CDR3 DNA: TGTGCCAGCAACCCCCGGGATAGCCGTACGCAGTATTTT. Its protein product is CASNPRDSRTQYF.